The 2 T cell receptor beta chains presented below share a single source sample, sequenced in a study of PD-1 blockade in classical Hodgkin lymphoma. Clones were sequenced by immunoSEQ multiplex PCR, and TCRdb holds only the in-frame ones, with some missing. The data show fewer than 30,000 clones, around 70% seen once. This sample's time point: cycle 4 day 1 (C4D1), after more than five weeks of nivolumab. All patients relapsed after autologous stem cell transplantation, and brentuximab vedotin exposure varied. The specimen was peripheral blood mononuclear cells (PBMCs), collected before the fourth cycle of nivolumab. The receptor set was obtained from a human donor with classical Hodgkin lymphoma.

The chain joins TRBV4-2 to TRBJ1-1; 11 bases align to TRBD1. From germline, CDR1 is LGHNA and CDR2 YNFKEQ. This CDR3 comprises 17 residues. The V and J ends lost 0 bases and 4 bases, in that order; junction bases with no gene match: 7. CDR3 protein: CASSQDTPGTGGTEAFF. The CDR3 coding sequence is TGTGCCAGCAGCCAAGATACGCCGGGGACAGGGGGCACTGAAGCTTTCTTT.

CDR3 in amino acids: CASSERRELFF. For the CDR3, the DNA is TGTGCCAGCAGTGAGAGAAGGGAGCTGTTTTTT. This chain uses TRBV25-1 with TRBJ2-2; no reliable D call. V lost 3 bases, J lost 9 bases, and 5 bases lay in between. CDR3 size: 11 residues. Germline loops: CDR1 MGHDK, CDR2 SYGVNS.